This T cell receptor (beta chain) stems from a study of cytomegalovirus exposure and HLA in healthy donors (dated by TCRdb to between 2016 and 2019). Study-wide context: An earlier analysis of several hundred of the donors reported approximately 270 Gb of sequence data and about 100 million unique TCR beta sequences from 150 million to 200 million T cells. Typing coverage differed by locus: A, B, C, DRB1 and DQB1 were typed in roughly 620-630 donors, DQA1 in 500 to 550, DPA1 in some 570, and DPB1 in just under 480. All discovery cohort repertoires had been generated on a single sequencing platform. An early release covering 550 to 650 HLA-typed donors comprised roughly 300 gigabases of sequencing data and around 85 million unique TCR sequences. Among the roughly 400 genotyped donors, around 81% belonged to the genetic ancestry cluster associated with self-reported Caucasian donors. The study used immunosequencing to profile the T cell repertoires of 600 to 850 subjects and linked those repertoires to cytomegalovirus serostatus. The study combined high-throughput TCR immunosequencing, statistical association of individual TCRs with disease status, and machine learning to predict cytomegalovirus infection status. Among roughly 370 genotyped donors of the cohort, an average of around 240,000 unique TCR beta nucleotide sequences were sequenced per donor, around 20% of them non-productive. An earlier analysis of 587 of the donors used high-throughput TCR beta sequencing to judge whether each TCR beta V gene segment behaved as functional or pseudogenic. In the later analysis, no new phenotypic data were used to find candidate immune exposures; instead, reliance was placed on TCR beta sequences and their occurrence across donors. Because of strong linkage in the cohort, a handful of DR-DQ haplotypes were treated as single units for association and clustering. Donor age, sex, ethnicity and CMV serostatus were collected together with the repertoire data. Besides the first cohort of about 730 subjects, a separate validation cohort made up of 120 different subjects was used. A later analysis re-analyzed previously published TCR beta repertoires from several hundred donors and added high-resolution HLA genotyping to study TCR occurrence patterns. HLA typing included class I and class II loci at four-digit resolution. Genome-wide SNP genotypes for about three fifths of the roughly 670 donors were used in a later genetic analysis, which treated that subset as a discovery cohort. The study aimed to test whether cataloging public T cell receptors could reveal signatures of past pathogen exposure. Results and caveats for the whole study, not just this receptor: V-gene and J-gene trimming of TCR beta chains was associated with a missense DCLRE1C variant in a later genetic analysis, and the association was replicated in an independent cohort. A cluster of highly shared sequence variants was judged likely to represent a technical artifact of the sequencing pipeline. In both the original and validation cohorts, the classifier was reported to diagnose cytomegalovirus status with high specificity and sensitivity. A later analysis found that TCR association rates varied across HLA loci, with DRB1 alleles showing the most associated TCRs and HLA-C alleles the fewest. In an earlier analysis of 587 of the donors, most TCR beta V segments were observed in productive rearrangements about 87% or about 30% of the time, broadly matching IMGT annotations. A later analysis associated approximately 17,000 TCR beta sequences with specific HLA alleles at a false discovery rate of 0.05. Compared with the roughly 700-donor mean, donors in an Asian-associated ancestry cluster had fewer N-insertions in productive TCRs, according to a later genetic analysis. For the cohort, immune exposure information was limited to CMV serostatus. Correlated functional status among segregating V segments might reflect linkage disequilibrium, but an unknown experimental factor could not be ruled out. A total of fewer than 200 TCR beta chains were listed by the study as associated with cytomegalovirus. The cohort was sequenced for TCR beta chains only, and without alpha or paired-chain data the features that could be detected were limited. While some public TCRs were present in many individuals, most TCR sequences turned up only very rarely across donors. The authors suggested that the approach could potentially be generalized to other disease states and immunological phenotypes. A later analysis reported that several top co-occurrence clusters appeared linked to parvovirus B19, influenza, CMV and Epstein-Barr virus. Strong co-occurrence of HLA alleles, especially DR and DQ, made assigning TCR associations to individual alleles difficult. Compared with equally common non-associated chains, HLA-associated TCR beta chains in a later analysis were more clonally expanded and had lower generation probabilities. Because counts were too low, 15 to 20 rarely observed V segments, including chromosome 9 orphons, were excluded from the earlier analysis of 587 of the donors. A further reported finding was that TCR beta sequences accurately predicted the HLA-A and HLA-B alleles for most subjects in the first cohort. In a later analysis, most CMV-associated TCR beta chains were found to appear HLA-restricted, with HLA associations seemingly driven largely by CMV exposure. In vitro tests confirmed that a few of the cytomegalovirus-associated TCR beta chains recognize cytomegalovirus antigens. Because HLA typing was missing for some donors at each locus, association tests included only the typed subset. Sequencing depth was assumed to be roughly uniform across donors in the presence/absence analyses, though that assumption may not hold.

In total, around 600 healthy bone marrow donors made up the cohort. Cohort members were all nominally healthy when sampled, although unrecorded immune exposures were likely present. The donor was CMV seronegative and belonged to the group of around 350 seronegative cohort members. Every donor gave a peripheral blood sample, and the peripheral blood mononuclear cells from that sample were used for TCR beta sequencing. Genomic DNA was extracted from the blood cell samples with the Qiagen DNeasy Blood Extraction Kit. Libraries were built with the immunoSEQ multiplex PCR assay. For the multiplex PCR, a mixture combining 60 forward primers for TCR Vbeta segments and 13 reverse primers for TCR Jbeta segments was used. Amplification of the CDR3 region of rearranged TCR beta genes was performed with a multiplex PCR assay on genomic DNA. The Illumina HiSeq System was used to sequence the amplified TCR beta libraries as 87-base-pair reads. Processing in the source paper ran as follows. Across the 500 to 850 repertoires, a later analysis counted tens of millions of unique TCR beta chains, around 11 million of which were shared by at least two donors. A nearest-neighbor algorithm error-corrected the raw reads and collapsed the reads into unique sequences, merging closely related sequences to remove PCR and sequencing errors. Alignment of CDR3 sequences to IMGT reference sequences was used to assign V, D and J gene segments. For a sequence to be retained, a match of at least six nucleotides to both a V gene segment and a J gene segment was required. A rearrangement counted as productive if the CDR3 had no stop codons and remained in frame with V and J, and every other rearrangement counted as non-productive. Following IMGT convention, CDR3 was defined as the stretch from the second conserved V-encoded cysteine up to the conserved J-encoded phenylalanine. Sequences without an unambiguous match to a single V gene segment were excluded from the earlier analysis of almost 600 of the donors. In an earlier analysis of approximately 610 of the donors, V segments were called functional above 56.7% productive rearrangements and were called segregating when the between-donor standard deviation exceeded 5%. A statistical classification framework was built to diagnose cytomegalovirus status from the catalog of TCR beta chain sequences. A later analysis assigned V and J genes by comparing TCR nucleotide sequences with IMGT/GENE-DB human TR gene sequences. In a later analysis, CDR3 sequences and most-parsimonious VDJ recombination scenarios were assigned using the TCRdist pipeline. In a later analysis, every TCR beta chain was defined by the combination of its CDR3 amino acid sequence and its V-gene family, and reads without a unique V-gene family were dropped. A later analysis removed 550 to 700 highly shared, low-generation-probability nucleotide sequences to deal with suspected cross-contamination and a sequencing artifact. For each public chain, a later analysis derived a clonal expansion index from normalized ranks of inferred template counts within each repertoire. A later analysis computed generation probabilities with a VDJ recombination model fitted to out-of-frame rearrangements, and checked the results against IGoR. In a later analysis, TCR-TCR, TCR-HLA and TCR-CMV co-occurrence was scored with hypergeometric tests, and a repertoire-size bias correction was applied to TCR pairs. A later analysis estimated false discovery rates by permuting HLA or CMV assignments 20 times. In a later analysis, co-occurring TCRs were grouped using DBSCAN, with TCRdist sequence similarity added in when clustering inside HLA-allele-positive subsets. Repertoires with fewer than 30,000 or more than 120,000 public chains were left out of co-occurrence clustering, as were five repertoires with anomalous nucleotide sharing. TCRdb took over this immuneACCESS table, retaining in-frame rearrangements with V and J assigned. Such tables are incomplete; in checked studies, under half of the missing clones stem from an unresolved V gene, and the remainder is unexplained. That table gives V, J and clone size, and the DNA gave D and trimming. In this sample the table shows over 200,000 clones, roughly four fifths of which occur a single time. Over 0.5% of the sample comes from the top ten.

About this clone itself: What antigen it recognizes has not been identified. The sample holds no much larger clone one base away, and base qualities are not on file.

The sequenced material came from PBMCs. The clonotype originates from a middle-aged woman in good health and CMV-seronegative.

The CDR3 has the sequence CASRRAQISGELFF. The base sequence is TGTGCCAGCAGGAGGGCCCAGATATCCGGGGAGCTGTTTTTT. The V and J segments used are TRBV2 and TRBJ2-2; TRBD2 is a weak D gene call, 5 bases matching. Per the germline V gene, SNHLY is the CDR1 and FYNNEI is the CDR2. V is pared back by 6 bases and J by 6 bases, with 14 bases lying between the germline termini. The CDR3 numbers 14 residues from cysteine through phenylalanine. Just the 42-base CDR3 DNA is kept, in frame starting at base 1.